A single sample gave rise to the 14 T cell receptor beta chains below, sequenced in a study of early T cells in non-severe SARS-CoV-2 infection (dated by TCRdb to about 2021). The protocol used for the library was 5' RACE. Sequencing relied on a NextSeq 500. TCRdb's own reprocessing of the public reads used fastp at Q25 and MiXCR and kept productive beta chains. Rows are unified per CDR3 protein, each entry keeping the most common DNA and genes. This sample lists over 50,000 distinct CDR3 sequences; 11% were detected once. The top ten clones comprise under 2% of the sample. The sequenced sample consisted of whole blood. Receptor source: an adult who was a healthcare worker with PCR-confirmed SARS-CoV-2 infection or an uninfected control (not recorded which).

This clonotype was seen repeatedly, ten times or more. For the CDR3, the DNA is TGTGCCAGCTCACAGGGGAGGGATGAAAAACTGTTTTTT. This translates into CASSQGRDEKLFF. The rearrangement joins TRBV6-6 to TRBJ1-4, with 7 bases aligning to TRBD1. The V segment lost 8 bases and the J segment 6 bases; nucleotides outside the gene matches: 6. Germline-derived CDR1 and CDR2 are MNHNY and SVGAGI (reference sequence). CDR3 size: 13 residues.

This clonotype occurred a few times. The rearrangement uses TRBV11-2 and TRBJ1-6; weak D call: TRBD1 (5 bases). Germline V gene lookup returns CDR1 SGHAT and CDR2 FQNNGV. The V end lost 8 bases, the J end lost 9 bases, and 14 bases lay between the germline ends. This CDR3 region has 13 residues. CDR3 DNA sequence: TGTGCCAGCGTTAATAGGGGAGGTTCACCCCTCCACTTT. Residues: CASVNRGGSPLHF.

The chain combines TRBV20-1 with TRBJ2-5; TRBD2 aligns across 9 bases. CDR3 size: 14 residues. CDR1 DFQATT and CDR2 SNEGSKA come from the germline V gene (reference sequence). V shed 3 bases and J 5 bases; nucleotides not matched to a gene: 7. The CDR3, as DNA: TGCAGTGCTAGCAGTAGCGGGGGCGGTGAGACCCAGTACTTC. It yields the protein CSASSSGGGETQYF.

There are many counts of this clonotype. This chain connects TRBV6-5 to TRBJ1-6; no clear D gene. The CDR3 is 15 amino acids. With 6 bases removed from V and 7 bases from J, the gap between germline ends came to 16 bases. In germline, CDR1 is MNHEY, CDR2 SVGAGI. The chain's CDR3 is CASSLSDSWNSPLHF. DNA for the CDR3: TGTGCCAGCAGCCTCTCGGACTCGTGGAATTCACCCCTCCACTTT.

The CDR3 DNA sequence: TGTGCCAGCAAGGAGCGGGGGGGCACAGATACGCAGTATTTT. Translation: CASKERGGTDTQYF. V and J are TRBV2 and TRBJ2-3; the match to TRBD2 covers 9 bases. The CDR3 contains 14 residues. V was clipped by 7 bases and J by 1 base; unmatched bases: 3. Germline CDR1 and CDR2: SNHLY and FYNNEI.

This clonotype occurred many times. The chain is built from TRBV9 and TRBJ1-1; 9 nucleotides match TRBD1. The CDR3 is 14 residues long. Looked up from germline, CDR1 is SGDLS and CDR2 is YYNGEE. The ends lost 0 bases at V and 3 bases at J; junction bases unmatched: 0. Here the CDR3 DNA reads TGTGCCAGCAGCGTAGGACAGGGGGACACTGAAGCTTTCTTT. It yields the protein CASSVGQGDTEAFF.

This clonotype was picked up many times. V is TRBV12-3 or TRBV12-4 and J is TRBJ1-2; no definite D call. Trimming removed 2 bases at V and 7 bases at J, with 8 bases between. This CDR3 comprises 12 residues. The CDR3 is CASSLKRVGYTF. The CDR3 DNA reads TGTGCCAGCAGTTTAAAAAGGGTTGGCTACACCTTC.

The rearrangement links TRBV18 to TRBJ1-2; 9 bases match TRBD1. This CDR3 contains 19 residues. Looked up from germline, CDR1 is KGHSH and CDR2 is LQKENI. V lost 0 bases to trimming and J lost 0 bases; unmatched junction nucleotides: 11. CDR3 amino acids: CASSPPGQGILRSNYGYTF. The CDR3 DNA follows: TGTGCCAGCTCACCACCGGGACAGGGAATTTTAAGGTCTAACTATGGCTACACCTTC.

The rearrangement links TRBV7-9 to TRBJ1-6; TRBD1 matches 9 bases. This CDR3 has 17 residues. CDR1 and CDR2 from the germline V gene are SEHNR and FQNEAQ (reference sequence). J gave up 2 bases and V 5 bases, and 7 bases lay outside the gene matches. This CDR3 reads CASSRGTGITYNSPLHF. The DNA of the CDR3 is TGTGCCAGCAGCCGCGGGACAGGGATCACCTATAATTCACCCCTCCACTTT.

This clonotype showed up many times. The chain has TRBV7-2 and TRBJ2-3; D possibly uses TRBD1 or TRBD2 (6 bases each). Between the trimmed V and J ends, which lost 5 bases and 0 bases, there was a span of 12 bases. Germline V lookup: CDR1 SGHTA, CDR2 FQGNSA. The CDR3 is 15 residues long. The CDR3 coding sequence is TGTGCCAGCAGCCGGACGGGGGCCAGCACAGATACGCAGTATTTT. It specifies CASSRTGASTDTQYF.

This clonotype was counted a few times. The V and J genes are TRBV7-8 and TRBJ2-2; weak D call: TRBD2 (6 bases). The CDR3 spans 16 residues. Germline lookup yields CDR1 SGHVS and CDR2 FQNEAQ. The V and J ends lost 5 bases and 6 bases respectively, with 19 bases between them. Here the CDR3 reads CASSLTPGQRAGELFF. CDR3 DNA sequence: TGTGCCAGCAGCCTAACACCGGGGCAGCGGGCCGGGGAGCTGTTTTTT.

This clonotype was found many times. The V call is TRBV20-1, the J call TRBJ1-4, with 11 bases fitting TRBD1. With 2 bases clipped from V and 6 bases from J, the junction kept 8 bases outside the gene matches. CDR1 and CDR2 (germline): DFQATT, SNEGSKA (reference sequence). The CDR3 loop spans 16 amino acids. The CDR3 sequence is CSARRIPGQGDEKLFF. The CDR3 nucleotides read TGCAGTGCTAGACGTATCCCGGGACAGGGGGATGAAAAACTGTTTTTT.

Written as DNA, the CDR3 is TGCAGCGTGAAAGGACAGGGGGCTTATGGGACCCAGTACTTC. This encodes CSVKGQGAYGTQYF. J is TRBJ2-5 and V is TRBV29-1, with 11 bases matching TRBD1. The V and J ends lost 6 bases and 7 bases, in that order; junction bases with no gene match: 10. The CDR3 contains 14 residues. In germline, CDR1 is SQVTM, CDR2 ANQGSEA.

The chain recombines TRBV5-1 with TRBJ1-2; D remains ambiguous. The V gene's germline CDR1 is SGHRS and CDR2 YFSETQ. The CDR3 length is 13 residues. The V gene lost 7 bases and the J gene lost 0 bases, with 10 bases spanning the gap. This CDR3 reads CASREGANYGYTF. DNA for the CDR3: TGCGCCAGCCGGGAGGGTGCTAACTATGGCTACACCTTC.